A single sample gave rise to the 5 T cell receptor beta chains below, sequenced in a study of cytomegalovirus exposure and HLA in healthy donors. PCR amplification relied on 60 Vbeta primers (plus 13 Jbeta primers). TCRdb's copy holds only in-frame clones and misses some; the assay was immunoSEQ multiplex PCR. The sample contains about 150,000 clones, 80% to 90% of which appear only once. Sequenced material: PBMCs. The receptors were sampled from a girl between 5 and 17 years old in good health and CMV-seropositive.

For this clone: The missing conserved phenylalanine or tryptophan at the end of this CDR3 makes a read error likely. The genes are TRBV10-1 and TRBJ1-1, with D uncertain. Trimming took 6 bases from V and 1 from J, leaving 9 bases between them. The CDR3 covers 13 residues. Germline CDR1 is WNHNN and CDR2 is SYGVQD (reference sequence). CDR3 nucleotides: TGCGCCAGCAGACTGGAAGCGAACACTGAAGCTTTCCTT. Residues: CASRLEANTEAFL.

V is TRBV15 and J is TRBJ2-5, with 10 nucleotides matching TRBD1. The assigned J gene may be wrong: the sequence end matches TRBJ2-7 better. This CDR3 region has 14 residues. The V gene's germline CDR1 is LNHNV and CDR2 YYDKDF (reference sequence). The CDR3 nucleotides read TGTGCCACCAGCCCCGGACAGGGGGTTTACGAGCAGTACTTC. Encoded protein: CATSPGQGVYEQYF.

The V call is TRBV5-4, the J call TRBJ1-2; D ambiguous. The CDR3 is made up of 14 amino acids. Trimming cost V 3 bases and J 8 bases, with 17 bases left between them. Germline-derived CDR1 and CDR2 are SGHNT and YYREEE (reference sequence). The CDR3 bases are TGTGCCAGCAGCTGGGCGGGCACAGAGCAAGGCTACACCTTC. It codes for CASSWAGTEQGYTF.

J is TRBJ1-1 and V is TRBV7-9, with 8 bases matching TRBD1. The germline V gene encodes CDR1 SEHNR and CDR2 FQNEAQ (reference sequence). J lost 2 bases, V lost 4 bases, and 6 bases had no gene match. CDR3 length equals 15 residues. The CDR3 loop reads CASSYHRGSNTEAFF. CDR3 DNA sequence: TGTGCCAGCAGCTACCACAGGGGGTCAAACACTGAAGCTTTCTTT.

This clone was counted only a few times. The chain's CDR3 is CASSRLAGARGEQYF. CDR3 nucleotide sequence: TGTGCCAGCAGCCGCCTGGCGGGGGCTAGGGGCGAGCAGTACTTC. V usage is TRBV5-4 and J usage is TRBJ2-7; tentative D call: TRBD2 (7 bases). Germline-derived CDR1 and CDR2 are SGHNT and YYREEE (reference sequence). CDR3 size: 15 residues. V lost 4 bases, J lost 6 bases, and 20 bases lay in between.